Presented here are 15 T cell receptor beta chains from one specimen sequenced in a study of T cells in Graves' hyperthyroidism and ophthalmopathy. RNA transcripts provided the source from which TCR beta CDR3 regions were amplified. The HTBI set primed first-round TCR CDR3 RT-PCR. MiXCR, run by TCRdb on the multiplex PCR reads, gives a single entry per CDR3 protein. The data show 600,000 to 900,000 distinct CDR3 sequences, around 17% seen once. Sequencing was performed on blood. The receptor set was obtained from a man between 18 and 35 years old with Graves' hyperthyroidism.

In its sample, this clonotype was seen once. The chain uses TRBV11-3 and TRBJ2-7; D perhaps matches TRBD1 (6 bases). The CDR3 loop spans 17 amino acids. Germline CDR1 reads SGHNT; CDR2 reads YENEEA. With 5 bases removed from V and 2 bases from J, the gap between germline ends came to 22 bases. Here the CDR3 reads CASSQPYRTVKPYEQYF. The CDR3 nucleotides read TGTGCCAGCAGCCAACCTTACAGGACAGTGAAACCCTACGAGCAGTACTTC.

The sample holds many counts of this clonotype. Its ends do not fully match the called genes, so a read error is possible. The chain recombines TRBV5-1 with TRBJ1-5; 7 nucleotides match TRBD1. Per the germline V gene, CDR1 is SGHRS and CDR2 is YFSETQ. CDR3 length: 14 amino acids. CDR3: CASSPGQSNQPQHF. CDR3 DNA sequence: TGTGCCAGCTCACCGGGACAGAGTAATCAGCCCCAGCATTTT.

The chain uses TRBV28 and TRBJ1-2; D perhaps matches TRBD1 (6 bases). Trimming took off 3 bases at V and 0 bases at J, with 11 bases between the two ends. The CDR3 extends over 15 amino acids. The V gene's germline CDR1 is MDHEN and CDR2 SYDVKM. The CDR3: CASSFSGQTNYGYTF. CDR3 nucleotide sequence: TGTGCCAGCAGTTTTTCGGGACAAACTAACTATGGCTACACCTTC.

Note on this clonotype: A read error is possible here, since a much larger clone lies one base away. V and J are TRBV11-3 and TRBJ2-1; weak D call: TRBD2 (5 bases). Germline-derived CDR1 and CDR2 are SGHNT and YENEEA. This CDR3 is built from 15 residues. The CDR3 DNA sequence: TGTACCAGCAGCTTAGTGTCCCTAGCCGCTTACGAGCAGTTCTTC. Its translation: CTSSLVSLAAYEQFF.

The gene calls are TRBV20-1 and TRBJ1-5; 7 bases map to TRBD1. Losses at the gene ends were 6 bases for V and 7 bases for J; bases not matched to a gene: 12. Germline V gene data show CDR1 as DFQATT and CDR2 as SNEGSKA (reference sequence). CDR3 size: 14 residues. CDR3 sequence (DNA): TGCAGTGCGAGGCGATCAGGGGGTTGGCAGCCCCAGCATTTT. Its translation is CSARRSGGWQPQHF.

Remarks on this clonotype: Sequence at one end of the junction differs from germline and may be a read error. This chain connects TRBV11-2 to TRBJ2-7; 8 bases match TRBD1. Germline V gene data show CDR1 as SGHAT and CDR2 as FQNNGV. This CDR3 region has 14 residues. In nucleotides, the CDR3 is TGTGCCAGCAGCCCGCCGGGACAGGAATACGGGCAGTACTTC. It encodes CASSPPGQEYGQYF. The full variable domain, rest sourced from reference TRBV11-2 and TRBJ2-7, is EAGVAQSPRYKIIEKRQSVAFWCNPISGHATLYWYQQILGQGPKLLIQFQNNGVVDDSQLPKDRFSAERLKGVDSTLKIQPAKLEDSAVYLCASSPPGQEYGQYFGPGTRLTVT.

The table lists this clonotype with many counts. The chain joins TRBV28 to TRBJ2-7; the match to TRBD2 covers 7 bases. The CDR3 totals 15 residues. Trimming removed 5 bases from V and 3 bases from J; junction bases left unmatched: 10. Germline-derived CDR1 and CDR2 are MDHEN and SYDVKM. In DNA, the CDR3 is TGTGCCAGCAGTCCCATAGGACTAGGTTACTACGAGCAGTACTTC. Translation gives CASSPIGLGYYEQYF.

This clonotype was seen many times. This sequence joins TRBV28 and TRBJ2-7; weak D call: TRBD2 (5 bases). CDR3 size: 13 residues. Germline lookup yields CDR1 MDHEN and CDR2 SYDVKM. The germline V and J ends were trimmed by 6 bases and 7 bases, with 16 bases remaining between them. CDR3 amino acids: CASRPSGVLEQYF. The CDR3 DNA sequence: TGTGCCAGCAGGCCTTCCGGGGTCTTAGAGCAGTACTTC. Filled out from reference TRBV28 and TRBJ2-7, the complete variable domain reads DVKVTQSSRYLVKRTGEKVFLECVQDMDHENMFWYRQDPGLGLRLIYFSYDVKMKEKGDIPEGYSVSREKKERFSLILESASTNQTSMYLCASRPSGVLEQYFGPGTRLTVT.

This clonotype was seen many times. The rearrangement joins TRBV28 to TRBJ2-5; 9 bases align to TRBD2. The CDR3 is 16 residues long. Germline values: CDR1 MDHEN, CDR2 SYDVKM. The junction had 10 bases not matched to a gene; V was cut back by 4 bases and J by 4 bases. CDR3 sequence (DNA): TGTGCCAGCAGTTCCGGCGGACTAGCGTCCTCAGAGACCCAGTACTTC. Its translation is CASSSGGLASSETQYF.

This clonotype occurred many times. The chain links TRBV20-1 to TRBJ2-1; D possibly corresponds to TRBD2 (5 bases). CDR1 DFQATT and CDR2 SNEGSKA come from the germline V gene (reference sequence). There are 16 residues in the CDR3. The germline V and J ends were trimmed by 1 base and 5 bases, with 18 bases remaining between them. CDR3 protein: CSARAVRTPLDNEQFF. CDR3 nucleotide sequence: TGCAGTGCTAGAGCCGTTAGGACTCCTTTGGACAATGAGCAGTTCTTC.

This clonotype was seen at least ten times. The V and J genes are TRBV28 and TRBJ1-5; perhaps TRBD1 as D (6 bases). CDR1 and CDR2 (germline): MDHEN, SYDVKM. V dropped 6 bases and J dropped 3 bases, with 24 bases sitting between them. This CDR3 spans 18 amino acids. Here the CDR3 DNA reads TGTGCCAGCAGGAAGACGGTGGGGGCAAGTATCATCAATCAGCCCCAGCATTTT. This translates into CASRKTVGASIINQPQHF. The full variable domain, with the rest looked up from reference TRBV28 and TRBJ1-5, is DVKVTQSSRYLVKRTGEKVFLECVQDMDHENMFWYRQDPGLGLRLIYFSYDVKMKEKGDIPEGYSVSREKKERFSLILESASTNQTSMYLCASRKTVGASIINQPQHFGDGTRLSIL.

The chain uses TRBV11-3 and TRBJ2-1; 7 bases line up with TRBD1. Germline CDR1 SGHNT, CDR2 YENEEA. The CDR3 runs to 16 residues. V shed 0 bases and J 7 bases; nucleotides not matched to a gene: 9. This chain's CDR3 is CASSLEGLTGSNEQFF. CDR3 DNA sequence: TGTGCCAGCAGCTTAGAGGGCCTGACAGGGTCAAATGAGCAGTTCTTC.

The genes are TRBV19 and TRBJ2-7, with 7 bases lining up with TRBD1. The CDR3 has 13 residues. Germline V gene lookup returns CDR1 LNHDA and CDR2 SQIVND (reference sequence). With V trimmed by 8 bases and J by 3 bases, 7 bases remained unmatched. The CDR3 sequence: CASAKGQYYEQYF. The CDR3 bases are TGTGCCAGTGCGAAGGGACAGTACTACGAGCAGTACTTC.

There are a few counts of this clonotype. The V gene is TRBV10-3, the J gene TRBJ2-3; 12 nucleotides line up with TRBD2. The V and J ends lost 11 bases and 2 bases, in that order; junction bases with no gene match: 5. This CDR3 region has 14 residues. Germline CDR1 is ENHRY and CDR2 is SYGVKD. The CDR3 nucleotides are TGTGCCTCCACTAGCGGGAGGACCACAGATACGCAGTATTTT. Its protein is CASTSGRTTDTQYF.

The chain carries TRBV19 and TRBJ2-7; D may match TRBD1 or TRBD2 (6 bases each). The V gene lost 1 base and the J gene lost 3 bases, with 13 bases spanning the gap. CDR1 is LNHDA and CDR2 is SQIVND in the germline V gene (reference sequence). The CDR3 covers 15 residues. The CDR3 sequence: CASSIVRGDGYEQYF. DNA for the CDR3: TGTGCCAGTAGTATAGTTAGGGGGGATGGCTACGAGCAGTACTTC. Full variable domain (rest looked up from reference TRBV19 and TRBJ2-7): DGGITQSPKYLFRKEGQNVTLSCEQNLNHDAMYWYRQDPGQGLRLIYYSQIVNDFQKGDIAEGYSVSREKKESFPLTVTSAQKNPTAFYLCASSIVRGDGYEQYFGPGTRLTVT.